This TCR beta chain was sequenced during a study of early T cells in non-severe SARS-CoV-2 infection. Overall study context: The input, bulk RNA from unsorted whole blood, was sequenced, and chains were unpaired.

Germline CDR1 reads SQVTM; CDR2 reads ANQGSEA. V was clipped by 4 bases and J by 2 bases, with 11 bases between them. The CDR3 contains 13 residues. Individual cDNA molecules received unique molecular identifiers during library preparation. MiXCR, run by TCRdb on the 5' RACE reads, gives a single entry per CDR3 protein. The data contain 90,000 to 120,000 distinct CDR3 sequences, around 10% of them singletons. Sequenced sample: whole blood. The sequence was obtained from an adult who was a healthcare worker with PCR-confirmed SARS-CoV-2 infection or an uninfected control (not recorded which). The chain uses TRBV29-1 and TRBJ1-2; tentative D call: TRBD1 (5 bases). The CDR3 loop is CSVGGTGNYGYTF. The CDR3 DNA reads TGCAGCGTTGGAGGGACGGGGAACTATGGCTACACCTTC.